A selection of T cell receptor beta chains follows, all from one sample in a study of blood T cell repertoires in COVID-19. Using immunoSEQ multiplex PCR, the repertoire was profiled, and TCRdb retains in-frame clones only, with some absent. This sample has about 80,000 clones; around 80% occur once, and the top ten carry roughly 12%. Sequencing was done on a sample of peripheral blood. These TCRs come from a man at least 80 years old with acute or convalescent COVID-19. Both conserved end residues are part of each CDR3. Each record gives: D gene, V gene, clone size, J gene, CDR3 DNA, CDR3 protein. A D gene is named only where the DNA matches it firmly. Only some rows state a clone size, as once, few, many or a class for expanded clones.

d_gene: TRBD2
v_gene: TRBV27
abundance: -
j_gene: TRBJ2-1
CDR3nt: TGTGCCAGCCGGCCGGGACTAGGCCCCCCCAATGAGCAGTTCTTC
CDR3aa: CASRPGLGPPNEQFF

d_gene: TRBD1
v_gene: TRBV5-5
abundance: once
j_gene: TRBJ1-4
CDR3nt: TGTGCCAGCAGCTCCGTGGGGCAGGGGGATTCAAAACTGTTTTTT
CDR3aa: CASSSVGQGDSKLFF

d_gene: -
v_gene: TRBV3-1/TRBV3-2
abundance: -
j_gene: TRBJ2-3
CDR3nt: TGTGCCAGCAGGACTGAGGGGGGGGCCCTAGATACGCAGTATTTT
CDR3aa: CASRTEGGALDTQYF

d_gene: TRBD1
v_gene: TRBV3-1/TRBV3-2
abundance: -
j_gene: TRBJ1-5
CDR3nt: TGTGCCAGCAGCCCCCGGGACAGTAGCAATCAGCCCCAGCATTTT
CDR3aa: CASSPRDSSNQPQHF

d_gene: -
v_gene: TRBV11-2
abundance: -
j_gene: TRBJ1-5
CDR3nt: TGTGCCAGCAGCCAAGGACAGCCTAATCAGCCCCAGCATTTT
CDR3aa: CASSQGQPNQPQHF

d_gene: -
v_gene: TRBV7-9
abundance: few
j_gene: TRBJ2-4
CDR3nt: TGTGCCAGCAGCTTAGACGAAGTTAGCATTCAGTACTTC
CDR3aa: CASSLDEVSIQYF

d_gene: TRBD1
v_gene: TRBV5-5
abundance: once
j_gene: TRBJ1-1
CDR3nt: TGTGCCAGCAGCGGATCAGTACAGGGGTTGACTGAAGCTTTCTTT
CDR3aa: CASSGSVQGLTEAFF

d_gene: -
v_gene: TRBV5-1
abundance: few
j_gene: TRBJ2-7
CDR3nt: TGCGCCAGCAGGAGGGAGGCAGGAGGGAACTACGAGCAGTACTTC
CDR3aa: CASRREAGGNYEQYF

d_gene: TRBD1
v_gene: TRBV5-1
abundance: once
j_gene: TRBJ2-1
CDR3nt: TGCGCCAGCAGCTTTACAGGGGGCGCCCCCTATTACAATGAGCAGTTCTTC
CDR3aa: CASSFTGGAPYYNEQFF

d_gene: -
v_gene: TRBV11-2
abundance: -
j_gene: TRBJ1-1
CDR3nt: TGTGCCAGCAGCTTACTACGCAGGGTAGCTGAAGCTTTCTTT
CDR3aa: CASSLLRRVAEAFF

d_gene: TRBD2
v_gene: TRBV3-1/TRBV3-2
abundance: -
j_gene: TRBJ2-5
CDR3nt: TGTGCCAGCAGCCACCATAGCGGGGGGGTCCGGGAGACCCAGTACTTC
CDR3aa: CASSHHSGGVRETQYF